The rows below give T cell receptor beta chains drawn from one sample of a study of T cells in pancreatic ductal adenocarcinoma. Repertoires were generated with immunoSEQ multiplex PCR, while TCRdb's copy carries only in-frame clones and drops some. The table lists about 11,000 clones, roughly 88% of them singletons. Sample: PBMCs. The receptors were sampled from a human donor with pancreatic ductal adenocarcinoma. The CDR3 runs from the conserved cysteine through the conserved F or W. D genes are given only for firm matches. Clone size appears in some rows only: once, few, many, or a class for an expanded clone.

j_call,d_call,clone_size,v_call,cdr3_nt,cdr3_aa
TRBJ2-7,TRBD1,NA,TRBV9,TGTGCCAGCAGTACAGGGGTTGGGGGCTACGAGCAGTACTTC,CASSTGVGGYEQYF
TRBJ1-2,NA,NA,TRBV14,TGTGCCAGCAGCCCAGACCCGAACTATGGCTACACCTTC,CASSPDPNYGYTF
TRBJ2-5,TRBD1,NA,TRBV10-1,TGCGCCAGCAGTGAGTACAGGGGTTTGAAGGAGACCCAGTACTTC,CASSEYRGLKETQYF
TRBJ1-5,NA,NA,TRBV7-2,TGTGCCAGCAGCTTAACAGGCGGCCAGCCCCAGCATTTT,CASSLTGGQPQHF
TRBJ2-6,TRBD1,once,TRBV28,TGTGCCAGCAGTTCCCTCCTGACAGGGAAGGTCTCTGGGGCCAACGTCCTGACTTTC,CASSSLLTGKVSGANVLTF
TRBJ1-5,TRBD1,NA,TRBV19,TGTGCCAGTAGTAGGGACAGGGAAAGTCAGCCCCAGCATTTT,CASSRDRESQPQHF
TRBJ1-2,TRBD1,NA,TRBV27,TGTGCCAGCAGTTTATCGACACAGGGGGAATTCGGCTACACCTTC,CASSLSTQGEFGYTF
TRBJ2-3,NA,NA,TRBV1,TGCACCAGCAGCCAAGATGGACTAGCGCAGTATTTT,CTSSQDGLAQYF
TRBJ2-7,NA,NA,TRBV11-3,TGTGCCAGCAGCTACGTGCGCCAGGGACTCGAGCAGTACTTC,CASSYVRQGLEQYF
TRBJ2-1,NA,few,TRBV7-6,TGTGCCAGCAGCTTAAGCAGGGAGGTTGGAAACGATGAGCAGTTCTTC,CASSLSREVGNDEQFF
TRBJ2-7,TRBD1,NA,TRBV19,TGTGCCAGTAGTAAGGGGGTCGGACAGGGGTCCTACGAGCAGTACTTC,CASSKGVGQGSYEQYF
TRBJ2-5,NA,NA,TRBV12-5,TGTGCTAGTGGTCTCTGGGGGGGCCGGGGAGAGACCCAGTACTTC,CASGLWGGRGETQYF
TRBJ1-1,NA,NA,TRBV5-1,TGCGCCAGCAGCCAAGGGACCGTCAGGACCACTGAAGCTTTCTTT,CASSQGTVRTTEAFF
TRBJ2-3,NA,NA,TRBV5-1,TGCGCCAGCAGCTTGAATTCGGGGTCGGGCTACCGAGATACGCAGTATTTT,CASSLNSGSGYRDTQYF
TRBJ1-6,NA,NA,TRBV14,TGTGCCAGCAGCCAACAGGCAGCCGGGGGATCACCCCTCCACTTT,CASSQQAAGGSPLHF
TRBJ2-7,NA,NA,TRBV4-3,TGCGCCAGCAGCCCCGGGGACCAGTCCTACGAGCAGTACTTC,CASSPGDQSYEQYF
TRBJ2-1,NA,NA,TRBV14,TGTGCCAGCAGCCATGCCTTTTGGGTGGTAAGGAGTAGCGGAGCCTACAATGAGCAGTTCTTC,CASSHAFWVVRSSGAYNEQFF
TRBJ2-6,NA,NA,TRBV18,TGTGCCAGCTCACCTAACCCGTCAGGCAGGGGTGGGACCGTCCTGACTTTC,CASSPNPSGRGGTVLTF
TRBJ1-1,NA,NA,TRBV11-2,TGTGCCAGCAGCGGGACTCCTGAAGCTTTCTTT,CASSGTPEAFF
TRBJ2-1,TRBD2,few,TRBV10-1,TGCGCCAGCAGCTATAGCGGGGGGAGGGCCTACAATGAGCAGTTCTTC,CASSYSGGRAYNEQFF
TRBJ2-5,TRBD1,NA,TRBV6-1,TGTGCCAGCAGTGAAGCCCAGGGGGCTGAGACCCAGTACTTC,CASSEAQGAETQYF
TRBJ2-1,NA,once,TRBV7-2,TGTGCCAGCAGCTTAGCTCGACTCAAAAATGAGCAGTTCTTC,CASSLARLKNEQFF
TRBJ1-3,NA,once,TRBV10-2,TGCGCCACCAGAATGTTCTCTGGAAACACCATATATTTT,CATRMFSGNTIYF
TRBJ1-1,NA,NA,TRBV5-1,TGCGCCAGCAGCTTGCTCGGGGGGGCGCACACTGAAGCTTTCTTT,CASSLLGGAHTEAFF
TRBJ2-2,NA,NA,TRBV5-4,TGTGCCAGCAGCTTGACTGAGGCCGGGGAGCTGTTTTTT,CASSLTEAGELFF
TRBJ2-1,TRBD2,NA,TRBV5-4,TGTGCCAGCAGACGAATGGCGGGAGTTGCCTACAATGAGCAGTTCTTC,CASRRMAGVAYNEQFF
TRBJ2-1,NA,once,TRBV29-1,TGCAGCGCCCTAGCTAACAATGAGCAGTTCTTC,CSALANNEQFF
TRBJ2-4,NA,NA,TRBV5-4,TGTGCCAGCAGCACCGGGACCCAAGAGATTCAGTACTTC,CASSTGTQEIQYF
TRBJ1-5,NA,once,TRBV19,TGTGCCAGTAGTATTATCCGGGATGATCAGCCCCAGCATTTT,CASSIIRDDQPQHF